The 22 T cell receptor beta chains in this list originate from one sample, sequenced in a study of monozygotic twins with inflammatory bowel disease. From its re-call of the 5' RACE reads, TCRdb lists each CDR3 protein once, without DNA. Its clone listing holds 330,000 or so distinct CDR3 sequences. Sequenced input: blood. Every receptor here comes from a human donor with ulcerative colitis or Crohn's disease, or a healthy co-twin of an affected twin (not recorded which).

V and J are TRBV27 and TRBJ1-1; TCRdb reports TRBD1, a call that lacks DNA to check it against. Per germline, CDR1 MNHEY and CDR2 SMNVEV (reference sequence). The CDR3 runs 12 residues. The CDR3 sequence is CASTNRAVEAFF.

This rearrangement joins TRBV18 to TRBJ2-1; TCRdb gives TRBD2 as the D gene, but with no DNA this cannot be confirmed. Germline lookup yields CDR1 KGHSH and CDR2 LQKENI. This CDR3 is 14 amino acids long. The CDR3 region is CASSPERGGHEQFF.

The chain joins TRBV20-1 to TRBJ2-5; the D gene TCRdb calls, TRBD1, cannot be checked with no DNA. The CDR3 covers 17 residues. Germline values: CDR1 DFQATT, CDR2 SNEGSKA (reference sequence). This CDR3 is CSARALDIEGGQETQYF.

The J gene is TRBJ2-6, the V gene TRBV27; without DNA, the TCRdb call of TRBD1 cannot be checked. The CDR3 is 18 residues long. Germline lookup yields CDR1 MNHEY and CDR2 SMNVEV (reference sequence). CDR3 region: CASSLRQGTSSGANVLTF.

CDR3: CASSQPLRNTIYF. This chain uses TRBV21-1 with TRBJ1-3. TRBV21-1 is described as a pseudogene. The CDR3 spans 13 residues.

The chain's CDR3 is CASSISTGSGELFF. V is TRBV19 and J is TRBJ2-2; TCRdb gives TRBD1 as the D gene, but with no DNA this cannot be confirmed. The CDR3 runs 14 residues. In germline, CDR1 is LNHDA, CDR2 SQIVND (reference sequence). The whole variable domain, filled in from reference TRBV19 and TRBJ2-2, reads DGGITQSPKYLFRKEGQNVTLSCEQNLNHDAMYWYRQDPGQGLRLIYYSQIVNDFQKGDIAEGYSVSREKKESFPLTVTSAQKNPTAFYLCASSISTGSGELFFGEGSRLTVL.

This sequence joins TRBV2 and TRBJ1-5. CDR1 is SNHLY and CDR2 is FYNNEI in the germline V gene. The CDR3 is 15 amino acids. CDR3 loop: CASSEAGQGHQPQHF.

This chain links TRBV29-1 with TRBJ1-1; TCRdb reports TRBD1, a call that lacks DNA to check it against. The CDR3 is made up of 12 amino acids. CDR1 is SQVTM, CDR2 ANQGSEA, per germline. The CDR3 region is CSVEEGVGEAFF. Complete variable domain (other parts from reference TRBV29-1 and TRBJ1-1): SAVISQKPSRDICQRGTSLTIQCQVDSQVTMMFWYRQQPGQSLTLIATANQGSEATYESGFVIDKFPISRPNLTFSTLTVSNMSPEDSSIYLCSVEEGVGEAFFGQGTRLTVV.

CDR3 residues: CSARDWRLAGEDAYTDTQYF. This rearrangement joins TRBV20-1 to TRBJ2-3; TCRdb's assignment of TRBD2 cannot be checked, as there is no DNA. This CDR3 spans 20 amino acids. CDR1 is DFQATT and CDR2 is SNEGSKA in the germline V gene (reference sequence).

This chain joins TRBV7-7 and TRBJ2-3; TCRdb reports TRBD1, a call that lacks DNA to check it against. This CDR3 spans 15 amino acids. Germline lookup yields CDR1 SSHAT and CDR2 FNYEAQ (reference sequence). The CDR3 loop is CASRARGASTDTQYF.

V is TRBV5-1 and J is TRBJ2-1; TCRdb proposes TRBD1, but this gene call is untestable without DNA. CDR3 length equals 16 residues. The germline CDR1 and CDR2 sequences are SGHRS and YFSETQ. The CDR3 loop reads CASSLDPGQDYNEQFF.

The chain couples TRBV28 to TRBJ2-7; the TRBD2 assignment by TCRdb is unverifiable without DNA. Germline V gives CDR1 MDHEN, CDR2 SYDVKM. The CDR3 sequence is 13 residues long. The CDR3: CASTRTAPYEQYF. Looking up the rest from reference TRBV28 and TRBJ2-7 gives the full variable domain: DVKVTQSSRYLVKRTGEKVFLECVQDMDHENMFWYRQDPGLGLRLIYFSYDVKMKEKGDIPEGYSVSREKKERFSLILESASTNQTSMYLCASTRTAPYEQYFGPGTRLTVT.

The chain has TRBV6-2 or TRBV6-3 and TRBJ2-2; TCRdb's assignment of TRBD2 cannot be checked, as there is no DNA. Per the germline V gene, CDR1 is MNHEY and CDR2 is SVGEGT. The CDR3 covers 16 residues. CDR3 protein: CASSRPGLADTGELFF.

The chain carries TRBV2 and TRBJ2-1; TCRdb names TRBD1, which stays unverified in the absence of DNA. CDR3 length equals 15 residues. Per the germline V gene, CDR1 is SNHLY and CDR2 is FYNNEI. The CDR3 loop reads CASRARGTVYNEQFF.

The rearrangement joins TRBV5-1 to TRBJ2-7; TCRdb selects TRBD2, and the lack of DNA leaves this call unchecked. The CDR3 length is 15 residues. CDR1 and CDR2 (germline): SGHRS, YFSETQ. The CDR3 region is CASSPRGGGNYEQYF. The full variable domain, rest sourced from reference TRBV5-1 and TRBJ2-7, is KAGVTQTPRYLIKTRGQQVTLSCSPISGHRSVSWYQQTPGQGLQFLFEYFSETQRNKGNFPGRFSGRQFSNSRSEMNVSTLELGDSALYLCASSPRGGGNYEQYFGPGTRLTVT.

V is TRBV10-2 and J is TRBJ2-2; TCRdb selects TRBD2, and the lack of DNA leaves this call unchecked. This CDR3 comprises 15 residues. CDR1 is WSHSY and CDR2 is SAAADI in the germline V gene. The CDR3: CASSAGLAGAGELFF.

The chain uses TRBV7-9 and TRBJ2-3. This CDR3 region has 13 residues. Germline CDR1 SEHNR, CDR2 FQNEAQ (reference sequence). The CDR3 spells CASSLGVTDTQYF. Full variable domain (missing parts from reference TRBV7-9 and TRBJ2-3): DTGVSQNPRHKITKRGQNVTFRCDPISEHNRLYWYRQTLGQGPEFLTYFQNEAQLEKSRLLSDRFSAERPKGSFSTLEIQRTEQGDSAMYLCASSLGVTDTQYFGPGTRLTVL.

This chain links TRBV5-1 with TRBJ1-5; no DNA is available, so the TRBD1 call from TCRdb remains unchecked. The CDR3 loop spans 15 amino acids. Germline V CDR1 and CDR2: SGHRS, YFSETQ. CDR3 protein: CASSLGGFGNQPQHF.

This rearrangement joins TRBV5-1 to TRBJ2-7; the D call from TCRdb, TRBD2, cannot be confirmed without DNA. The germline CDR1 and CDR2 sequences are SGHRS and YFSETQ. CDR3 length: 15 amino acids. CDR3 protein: CASSLVAGPTYEQYF.

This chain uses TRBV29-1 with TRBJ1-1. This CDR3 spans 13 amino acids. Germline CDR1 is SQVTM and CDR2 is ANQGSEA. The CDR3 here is CSVEVQLNTEAFF.

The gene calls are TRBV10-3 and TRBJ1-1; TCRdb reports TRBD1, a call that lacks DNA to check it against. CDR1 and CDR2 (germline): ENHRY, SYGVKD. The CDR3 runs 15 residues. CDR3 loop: CAISPEDRENTEAFF.

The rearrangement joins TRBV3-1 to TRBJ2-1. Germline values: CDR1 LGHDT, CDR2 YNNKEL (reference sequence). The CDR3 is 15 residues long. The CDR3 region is CASSQESRPANEQFF.